The clone carrying this T cell receptor beta chain has at least ten counts. The sample originates from a study of identical twins. TCRdb reanalysed the 5' RACE reads using MiXCR and keeps one entry per CDR3 protein. Among about 700,000 distinct CDR3 sequences, 5.5% to 6.5% were seen once, and the ten largest hold roughly 1.6%. The sequenced sample consisted of naive T cells sorted from blood. The receptor was derived from a man between 18 and 35 years old in good health.

CDR3 region: CSGSQVNTEAFF. CDR3 nucleotide sequence: TGCAGCGGGTCACAGGTGAACACTGAAGCTTTCTTT. The rearrangement joins TRBV29-1 to TRBJ1-1; a possible D gene is TRBD1 (5 bases). Germline V gives CDR1 SQVTM, CDR2 ANQGSEA. The CDR3 covers 12 residues. Deletions cut 7 bases from V and 0 bases from J, with 9 bases between.